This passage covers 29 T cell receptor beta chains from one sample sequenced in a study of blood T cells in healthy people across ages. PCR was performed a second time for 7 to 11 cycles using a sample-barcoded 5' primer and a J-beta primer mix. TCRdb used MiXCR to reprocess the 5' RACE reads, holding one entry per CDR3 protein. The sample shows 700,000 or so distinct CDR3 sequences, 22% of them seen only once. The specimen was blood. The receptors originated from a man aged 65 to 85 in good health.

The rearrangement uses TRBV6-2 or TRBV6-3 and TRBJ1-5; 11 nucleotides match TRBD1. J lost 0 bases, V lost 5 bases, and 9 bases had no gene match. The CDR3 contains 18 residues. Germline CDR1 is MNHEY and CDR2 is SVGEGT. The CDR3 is CASSRDRGTGYSNQPQHF. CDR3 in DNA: TGTGCCAGCAGTCGGGACAGGGGGACAGGATATAGCAATCAGCCCCAGCATTTT.

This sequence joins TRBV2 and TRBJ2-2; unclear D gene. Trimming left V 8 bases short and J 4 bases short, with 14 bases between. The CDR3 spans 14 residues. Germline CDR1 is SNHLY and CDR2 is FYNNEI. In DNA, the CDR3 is TGTGCCAGCGTGAAGGACCGGAGCACCGGGGAGCTGTTTTTT. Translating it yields CASVKDRSTGELFF.

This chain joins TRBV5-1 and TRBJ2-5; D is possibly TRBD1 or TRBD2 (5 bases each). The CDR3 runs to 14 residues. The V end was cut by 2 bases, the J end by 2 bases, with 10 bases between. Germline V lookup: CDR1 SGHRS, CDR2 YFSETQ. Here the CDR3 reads CASSFGALQETQYF. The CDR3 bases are TGCGCCAGCAGCTTCGGGGCCCTACAAGAGACCCAGTACTTC.

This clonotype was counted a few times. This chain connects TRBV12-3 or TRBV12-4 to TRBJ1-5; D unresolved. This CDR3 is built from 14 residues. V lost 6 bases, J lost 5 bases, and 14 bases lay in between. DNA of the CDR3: TGTGCCAGCAGGCCGTGGGGTGGGGATCAGCCCCAGCATTTT. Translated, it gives CASRPWGGDQPQHF.

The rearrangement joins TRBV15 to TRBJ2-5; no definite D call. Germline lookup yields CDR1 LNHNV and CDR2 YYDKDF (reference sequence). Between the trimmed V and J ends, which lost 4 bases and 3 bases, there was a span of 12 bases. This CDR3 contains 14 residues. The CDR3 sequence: CATSNGQAEETQYF. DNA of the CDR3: TGTGCCACCAGCAATGGCCAGGCCGAAGAGACCCAGTACTTC.

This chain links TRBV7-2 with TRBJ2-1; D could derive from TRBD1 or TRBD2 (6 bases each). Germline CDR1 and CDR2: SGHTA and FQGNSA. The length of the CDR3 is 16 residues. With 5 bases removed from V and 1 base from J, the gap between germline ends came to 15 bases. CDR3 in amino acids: CASSRGQGRSYNEQFF. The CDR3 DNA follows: TGTGCCAGCAGCCGGGGGCAGGGGAGGTCCTACAATGAGCAGTTCTTC.

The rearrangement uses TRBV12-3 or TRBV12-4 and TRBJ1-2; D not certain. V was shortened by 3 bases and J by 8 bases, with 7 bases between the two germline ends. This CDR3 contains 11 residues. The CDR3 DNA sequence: TGTGCCAGCAGTTTGGTATCCGGCTACACCTTC. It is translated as CASSLVSGYTF.

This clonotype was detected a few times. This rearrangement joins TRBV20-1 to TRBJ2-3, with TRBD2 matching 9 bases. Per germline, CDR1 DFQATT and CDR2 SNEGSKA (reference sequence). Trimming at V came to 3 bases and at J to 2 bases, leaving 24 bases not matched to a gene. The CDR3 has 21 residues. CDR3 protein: CSARRIEAGGDLLSLTDTQYF. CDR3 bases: TGCAGTGCTAGGAGAATCGAAGCGGGGGGAGACCTTCTTAGTCTCACAGATACGCAGTATTTT.

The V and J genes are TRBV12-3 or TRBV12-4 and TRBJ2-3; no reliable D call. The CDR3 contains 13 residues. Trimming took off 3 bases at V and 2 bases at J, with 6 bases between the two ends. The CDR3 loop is CASSFGYTDTQYF. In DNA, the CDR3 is TGTGCCAGCAGTTTTGGCTACACAGATACGCAGTATTTT.

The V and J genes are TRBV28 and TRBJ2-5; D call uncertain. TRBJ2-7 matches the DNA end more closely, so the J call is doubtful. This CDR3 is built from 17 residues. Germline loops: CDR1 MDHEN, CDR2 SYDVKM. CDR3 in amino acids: CASSSPKPHDSVYEQYF. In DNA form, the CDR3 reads TGTGCCAGCAGTTCTCCAAAACCCCACGATTCGGTCTACGAGCAGTACTTC.

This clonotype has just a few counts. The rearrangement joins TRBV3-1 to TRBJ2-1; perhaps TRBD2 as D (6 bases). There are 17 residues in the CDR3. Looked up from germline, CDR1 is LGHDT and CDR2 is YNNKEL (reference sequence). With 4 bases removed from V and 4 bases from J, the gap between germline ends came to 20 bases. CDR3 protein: CASSPTGVGGNYNEQFF. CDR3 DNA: TGTGCCAGCAGCCCTACCGGTGTGGGAGGCAATTACAATGAGCAGTTCTTC.

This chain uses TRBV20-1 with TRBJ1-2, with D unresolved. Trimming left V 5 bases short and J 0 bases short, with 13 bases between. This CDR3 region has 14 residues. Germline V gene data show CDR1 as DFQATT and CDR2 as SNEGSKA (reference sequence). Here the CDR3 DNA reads TGCAGTGCTCCCAGCCGTGAGGCTAACTATGGCTACACCTTC. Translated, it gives CSAPSREANYGYTF.

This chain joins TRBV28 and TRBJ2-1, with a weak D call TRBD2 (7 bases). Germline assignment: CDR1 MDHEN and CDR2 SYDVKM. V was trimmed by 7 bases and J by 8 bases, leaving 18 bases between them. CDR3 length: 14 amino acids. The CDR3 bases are TGTGCCAGCACACCCTTTTCGGGGGGCCATGAGCAGTTCTTC. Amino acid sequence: CASTPFSGGHEQFF. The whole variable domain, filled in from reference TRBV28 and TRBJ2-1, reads DVKVTQSSRYLVKRTGEKVFLECVQDMDHENMFWYRQDPGLGLRLIYFSYDVKMKEKGDIPEGYSVSREKKERFSLILESASTNQTSMYLCASTPFSGGHEQFFGPGTRLTVL.

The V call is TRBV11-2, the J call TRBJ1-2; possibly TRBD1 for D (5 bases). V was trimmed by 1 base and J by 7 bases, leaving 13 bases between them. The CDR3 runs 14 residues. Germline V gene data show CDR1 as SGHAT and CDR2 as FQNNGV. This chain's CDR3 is CASSLAVGRGGYTF. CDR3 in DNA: TGTGCCAGCAGCTTAGCCGTGGGGCGCGGTGGCTACACCTTC.

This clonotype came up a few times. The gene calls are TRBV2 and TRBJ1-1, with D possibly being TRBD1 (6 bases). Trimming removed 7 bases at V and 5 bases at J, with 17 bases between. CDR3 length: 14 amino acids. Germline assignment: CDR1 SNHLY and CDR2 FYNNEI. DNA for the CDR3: TGTGCCAGCATTACCCAGGGGATGGGAACTGAAGCTTTCTTT. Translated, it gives CASITQGMGTEAFF. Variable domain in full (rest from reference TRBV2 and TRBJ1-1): EPEVTQTPSHQVTQMGQEVILRCVPISNHLYFYWYRQILGQKVEFLVSFYNNEISEKSEIFDDQFSVERPDGSNFTLKIRSTKLEDSAMYFCASITQGMGTEAFFGQGTRLTVV.

The CDR3 nucleotides are TGTGCCAGCAGTACGATGGGCCCCCAATCGAAACTGTTTTTT. This gives the protein CASSTMGPQSKLFF. This chain connects TRBV6-6 to TRBJ1-4; D is unclear. Germline V gene sequence: CDR1 MNHNY, CDR2 SVGAGI (reference sequence). Trimming shortened V by 5 bases and J by 11 bases, and 18 bases separated the two germline ends. The CDR3 covers 14 residues.

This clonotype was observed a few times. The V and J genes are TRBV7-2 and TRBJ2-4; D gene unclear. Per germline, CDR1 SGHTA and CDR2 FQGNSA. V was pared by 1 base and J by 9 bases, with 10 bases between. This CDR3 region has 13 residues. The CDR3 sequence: CASSLDVLLIQYF. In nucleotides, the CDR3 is TGTGCCAGCAGCTTAGACGTCCTCCTCATTCAGTACTTC.

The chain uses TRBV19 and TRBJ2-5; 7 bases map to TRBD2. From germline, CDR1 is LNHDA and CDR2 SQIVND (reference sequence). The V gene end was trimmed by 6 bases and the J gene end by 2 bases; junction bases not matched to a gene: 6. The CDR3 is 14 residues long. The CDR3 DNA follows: TGTGCCAGTAGACCCACGGGAGGACAAGAGACCCAGTACTTC. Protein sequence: CASRPTGGQETQYF.

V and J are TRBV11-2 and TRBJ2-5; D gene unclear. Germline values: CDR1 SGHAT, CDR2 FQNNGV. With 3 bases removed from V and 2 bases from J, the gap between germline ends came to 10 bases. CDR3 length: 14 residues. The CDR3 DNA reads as TGTGCCAGCAGCTTTTTCTCAGCTCAAGAGACCCAGTACTTC. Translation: CASSFFSAQETQYF. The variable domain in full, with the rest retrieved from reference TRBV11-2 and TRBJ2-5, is EAGVAQSPRYKIIEKRQSVAFWCNPISGHATLYWYQQILGQGPKLLIQFQNNGVVDDSQLPKDRFSAERLKGVDSTLKIQPAKLEDSAVYLCASSFFSAQETQYFGPGTRLLVL.

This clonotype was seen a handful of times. The CDR3 nucleotides read TGCAGCGGGGGGAGTGGCACTGAAGCTTTCTTT. Translation gives CSGGSGTEAFF. The chain combines TRBV29-1 with TRBJ1-1; maybe TRBD1 (5 bases). The CDR3 totals 11 residues. Germline loops: CDR1 SQVTM, CDR2 ANQGSEA. The V gene lost 7 bases and the J gene lost 4 bases, with 10 bases spanning the gap.

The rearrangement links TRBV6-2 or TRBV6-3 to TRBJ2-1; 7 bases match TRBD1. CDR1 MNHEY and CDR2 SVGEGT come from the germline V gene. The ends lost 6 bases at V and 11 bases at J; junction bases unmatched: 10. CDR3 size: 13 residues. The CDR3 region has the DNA TGTGCCAGCAGCCGGGACAGTCCCTGGCAGCAGTTCTTC. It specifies CASSRDSPWQQFF.

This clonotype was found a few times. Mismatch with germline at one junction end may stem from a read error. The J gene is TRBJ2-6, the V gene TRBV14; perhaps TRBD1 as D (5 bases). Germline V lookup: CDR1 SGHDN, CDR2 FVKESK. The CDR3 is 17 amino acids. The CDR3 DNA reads TGTGCCAGCAGCCCCAATAGTTGGGCTGCTGGGGCCAACGCCCTGACTTTC. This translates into CASSPNSWAAGANALTF.

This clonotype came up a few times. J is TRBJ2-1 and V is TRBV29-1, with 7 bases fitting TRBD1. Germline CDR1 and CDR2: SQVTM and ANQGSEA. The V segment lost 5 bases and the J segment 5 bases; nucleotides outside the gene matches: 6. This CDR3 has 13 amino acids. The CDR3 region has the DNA TGCAGCGTTCGACAGACAGGGAACAATGAGCAGTTCTTC. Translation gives CSVRQTGNNEQFF.

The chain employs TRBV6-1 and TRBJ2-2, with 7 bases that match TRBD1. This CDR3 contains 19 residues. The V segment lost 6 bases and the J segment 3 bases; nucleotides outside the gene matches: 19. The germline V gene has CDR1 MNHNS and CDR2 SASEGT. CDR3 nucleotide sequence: TGTGCCAGCAGGCCGATATGGACAGGAGGCGGGCGGGACACCGGGGAGCTGTTTTTT. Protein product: CASRPIWTGGGRDTGELFF.

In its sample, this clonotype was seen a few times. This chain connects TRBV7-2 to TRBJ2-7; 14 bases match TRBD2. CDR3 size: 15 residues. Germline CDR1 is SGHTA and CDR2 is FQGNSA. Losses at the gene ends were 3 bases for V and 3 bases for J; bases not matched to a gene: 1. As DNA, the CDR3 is TGTGCCAGCAGCTTGGGACTAGCGGGAGTCTACGAGCAGTACGTC. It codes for CASSLGLAGVYEQYV.

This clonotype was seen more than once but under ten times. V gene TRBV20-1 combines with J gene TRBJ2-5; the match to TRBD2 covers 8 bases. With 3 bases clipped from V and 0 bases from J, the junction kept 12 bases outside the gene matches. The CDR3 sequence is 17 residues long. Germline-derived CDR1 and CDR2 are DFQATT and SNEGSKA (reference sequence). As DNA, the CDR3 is TGCAGTGCTAGTCTCGCGGGGGGTAACCTGTACCAAGAGACCCAGTACTTC. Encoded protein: CSASLAGGNLYQETQYF.

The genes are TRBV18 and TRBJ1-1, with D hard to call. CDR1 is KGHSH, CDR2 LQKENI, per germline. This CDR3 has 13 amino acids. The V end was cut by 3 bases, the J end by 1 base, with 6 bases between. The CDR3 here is CASSPVQNTEAFF. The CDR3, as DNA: TGTGCCAGCTCACCGGTTCAGAACACTGAAGCTTTCTTT. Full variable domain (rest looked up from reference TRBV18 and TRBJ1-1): NAGVMQNPRHLVRRRGQEARLRCSPMKGHSHVYWYRQLPEEGLKFMVYLQKENIIDESGMPKERFSAEFPKEGPSILRIQQVVRGDSAAYFCASSPVQNTEAFFGQGTRLTVV.

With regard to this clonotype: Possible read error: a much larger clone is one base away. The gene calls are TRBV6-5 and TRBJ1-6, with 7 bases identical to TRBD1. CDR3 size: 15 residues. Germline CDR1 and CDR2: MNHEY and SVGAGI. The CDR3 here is CACSLEKGAYSPLHF. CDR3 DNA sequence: TGTGCCTGCAGTCTTGAAAAGGGGGCGTATTCACCCCTCCACTTT.

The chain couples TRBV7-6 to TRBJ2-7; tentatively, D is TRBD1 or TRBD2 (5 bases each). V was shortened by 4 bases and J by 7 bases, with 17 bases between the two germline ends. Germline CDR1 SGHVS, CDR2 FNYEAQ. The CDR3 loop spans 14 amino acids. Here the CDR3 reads CASSWTLGDTEQYV. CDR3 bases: TGTGCCAGCAGCTGGACATTGGGGGATACTGAGCAGTACGTC.